Below are 28 T cell receptor beta chains sequenced from a single sample in a study of cytomegalovirus exposure and HLA in healthy donors. Primers included in the PCR were 60 Vbeta and 13 Jbeta primers. Profiled with immunoSEQ multiplex PCR; TCRdb holds only in-frame clones, not every one. The sample is made up of about 160,000 clones, and the top ten hold 1.3% of it. The sample consisted of PBMCs. These receptors were obtained from a woman in her fifties or sixties in good health and CMV-seronegative.

The J gene is TRBJ1-1, the V gene TRBV27; a weak D match, TRBD1 (5 bases). V lost 3 bases, J lost 7 bases, and 15 bases lay in between. In germline, CDR1 is MNHEY, CDR2 SMNVEV (reference sequence). CDR3 length: 14 residues. The DNA for the CDR3 is TGTGCCAGCAGTTTCCCCGGGCGGGGGAATGAAGCTTTCTTT. It specifies CASSFPGRGNEAFF.

V usage is TRBV25-1 and J usage is TRBJ2-7; 9 positions match TRBD2. Germline V gene data show CDR1 as MGHDK and CDR2 as SYGVNS. V shed 6 bases and J 1 base; nucleotides not matched to a gene: 7. The CDR3 runs 15 residues. CDR3 DNA sequence: TGTGCCAGCAGCAAAACTAGCGGGTTATCCTACGAGCAGTACTTC. It encodes CASSKTSGLSYEQYF.

For the CDR3, the DNA is TGTGCCAGCAGTTACGGGCACAGCACAGATACGCAGTATTTT. Its protein product is CASSYGHSTDTQYF. The J gene is TRBJ2-3, the V gene TRBV6-6; D call uncertain. Germline V CDR1 and CDR2: MNHNY, SVGAGI (reference sequence). The CDR3 loop spans 14 amino acids. Trimming removed 2 bases at V and 0 bases at J, with 6 bases between.

This chain links TRBV25-1 with TRBJ1-4; D might be TRBD1 (6 bases). V was shortened by 0 bases and J by 5 bases, with 7 bases between the two germline ends. The CDR3 is made up of 14 amino acids. The germline V gene encodes CDR1 MGHDK and CDR2 SYGVNS. The CDR3 spells CASSEYTGNEKLFF. The CDR3 DNA reads TGTGCCAGCAGTGAATATACAGGGAATGAAAAACTGTTTTTT.

V gene TRBV5-5 combines with J gene TRBJ2-3, with D possibly TRBD1 on 5 matching bases. In germline, CDR1 is SGHKS, CDR2 YYEKEE (reference sequence). V was trimmed by 2 bases and J by 1 base, leaving 17 bases between them. The CDR3 runs 17 residues. In DNA, the CDR3 is TGTGCCAGCAGCTTCGTACTCCAGGGTTTGGGCACAGATACGCAGTATTTT. Its translation is CASSFVLQGLGTDTQYF.

The gene calls are TRBV6-6 and TRBJ1-1; the match to TRBD1 covers 7 bases. From germline, CDR1 is MNHNY and CDR2 SVGAGI (reference sequence). The CDR3 has 15 residues. The trim removed 5 bases at V and 6 bases at J, leaving 12 bases unmatched. In DNA form, the CDR3 reads TGTGCCAGCAGTCTTTGGGTAGGGGGCGGATCTGAAGCTTTCTTT. Residues: CASSLWVGGGSEAFF.

The chain uses TRBV7-2 and TRBJ2-5; TRBD1 aligns across 8 bases. V trimming: 5 bases; J trimming: 2 bases; junction bases outside the gene matches: 1. This CDR3 contains 13 residues. Germline V CDR1 and CDR2: SGHTA, FQGNSA. CDR3 DNA: TGTGCCAGCAGCCGACAGGGGCAAGAGACCCAGTACTTC. Protein: CASSRQGQETQYF.

The chain links TRBV5-1 to TRBJ1-1; 7 nucleotides line up with TRBD1. The germline CDR1 and CDR2 sequences are SGHRS and YFSETQ. This CDR3 contains 14 residues. The J segment lost 1 base and the V segment lost 3 bases, leaving 3 bases of the junction unmatched. CDR3 sequence reads: CASSSGDRNTEAFF. CDR3 nucleotides: TGCGCCAGCAGCTCCGGGGACAGGAACACTGAAGCTTTCTTT. The full variable domain, completed using reference TRBV5-1 and TRBJ1-1, is KAGVTQTPRYLIKTRGQQVTLSCSPISGHRSVSWYQQTPGQGLQFLFEYFSETQRNKGNFPGRFSGRQFSNSRSEMNVSTLELGDSALYLCASSSGDRNTEAFFGQGTRLTVV.

The chain links TRBV15 to TRBJ2-2; TRBD1 is a possible D gene (5 bases). The CDR3 totals 13 residues. With 3 bases removed from V and 11 bases from J, the gap between germline ends came to 13 bases. Germline CDR1 and CDR2: LNHNV and YYDKDF (reference sequence). CDR3 bases: TGTGCCACCAGCAGCCTCACAGGCGGCGAGCTGTTTTTT. Translating gives CATSSLTGGELFF.

The chain is built from TRBV15 and TRBJ1-5, with D perhaps matching TRBD1 (6 bases). This CDR3 comprises 18 residues. The germline gives CDR1 LNHNV, CDR2 YYDKDF (reference sequence). V lost 0 bases to trimming and J lost 4 bases, with 19 bases between them. As DNA, the CDR3 is TGTGCCACCAGCAGAGATTCGACAGGAGCCACGGGTAATCAGCCCCAGCATTTT. Its protein is CATSRDSTGATGNQPQHF.

The chain is built from TRBV7-2 and TRBJ1-3; 9 bases agree with TRBD1. The CDR3 is 17 residues long. Per the germline V gene, CDR1 is SGHTA and CDR2 is FQGNSA. The J segment lost 0 bases and the V segment lost 5 bases, leaving 8 bases of the junction unmatched. CDR3 region: CASSIGGQGISGNTIYF. The CDR3 coding sequence is TGTGCCAGCAGCATAGGGGGACAGGGAATCTCTGGAAACACCATATATTTT. Full variable domain (remainder filled in from reference TRBV7-2 and TRBJ1-3): GAGVSQSPSNKVTEKGKDVELRCDPISGHTALYWYRQSLGQGLEFLIYFQGNSAPDKSGLPSDRFSAERTGGSVSTLTIQRTQQEDSAVYLCASSIGGQGISGNTIYFGEGSWLTVV.

The chain employs TRBV5-6 and TRBJ1-6, with 7 nucleotides matching TRBD1. This CDR3 is built from 15 residues. V dropped 1 base and J dropped 8; count of bases not matched to a gene: 6. Germline assignment: CDR1 SGHDT and CDR2 YYEEEE. The CDR3 region has the DNA TGTGCCAGCAGCTTGATCGACAGGGACGATTCACCCCTCCACTTT. This gives the protein CASSLIDRDDSPLHF.

The V call is TRBV19, the J call TRBJ2-1; TRBD2 might be the D (5 bases). The CDR3 contains 14 residues. The V end was cut by 3 bases, the J end by 2 bases, with 8 bases between. CDR1 and CDR2 from the germline V gene are LNHDA and SQIVND (reference sequence). The DNA of the CDR3 is TGTGCCAGTAGTATCGGACTGACCTACAATGAGCAGTTCTTC. Its protein is CASSIGLTYNEQFF.

This chain connects TRBV18 to TRBJ1-2, with 10 bases fitting TRBD1. This CDR3 is built from 14 residues. The V segment lost 6 bases and the J segment 2 bases; nucleotides outside the gene matches: 3. The germline CDR1 and CDR2 sequences are KGHSH and LQKENI. CDR3 bases: TGTGCCAGCTCCCGACAGGGGGCGAACTATGGCTACACCTTC. It is translated as CASSRQGANYGYTF.

The rearrangement links TRBV7-6 to TRBJ2-7; 8 bases fit TRBD1. Germline trimming cut 5 bases from V and 5 bases from J; bases unmatched to any gene: 5. Per germline, CDR1 SGHVS and CDR2 FNYEAQ. The CDR3 extends over 13 amino acids. The CDR3 protein is CASSPGGDDEQYF. The CDR3 nucleotides read TGTGCCAGCAGCCCAGGGGGCGACGACGAGCAGTACTTC.

The genes are TRBV13 and TRBJ1-1; 9 bases fit TRBD1. Looked up from germline, CDR1 is PRHDT and CDR2 is FYEKMQ (reference sequence). V was clipped by 4 bases and J by 4 bases; unmatched bases: 4. The CDR3 spans 14 residues. CDR3 sequence reads: CASSSGQGRTEAFF. The CDR3 DNA sequence: TGTGCCAGCAGCTCCGGACAGGGGCGCACTGAAGCTTTCTTT.

The V call is TRBV11-2, the J call TRBJ2-7; D ambiguous. This CDR3 region has 17 residues. The V and J ends lost 4 bases and 0 bases respectively, with 19 bases between them. Germline CDR1 reads SGHAT; CDR2 reads FQNNGV. As DNA, the CDR3 is TGTGCCAGCAGCTCGAGTTACGGGTCTGGGTTCTCCTACGAGCAGTACTTC. It is translated as CASSSSYGSGFSYEQYF.

The chain combines TRBV5-1 with TRBJ2-3, with D perhaps TRBD1 (6 bases). The V and J ends lost 3 bases and 6 bases respectively, with 14 bases between them. CDR1 is SGHRS, CDR2 YFSETQ, per germline. The CDR3 sequence is 14 residues long. CDR3 loop: CASSSTDSRDTQYF. In DNA, the CDR3 is TGCGCCAGCAGCTCGACGGACAGCCGGGATACGCAGTATTTT.

J is TRBJ1-2 and V is TRBV9, with a possible D match to TRBD1 (5 bases). The germline CDR1 and CDR2 sequences are SGDLS and YYNGEE. This CDR3 has 14 amino acids. V was shortened by 0 bases and J by 2 bases, with 8 bases between the two germline ends. The CDR3 DNA reads as TGTGCCAGCAGCGTAGGACAGAAAAACTATGGCTACACCTTC. It translates to CASSVGQKNYGYTF.

This chain joins TRBV29-1 and TRBJ1-2; no clear D. V lost 7 bases to trimming and J lost 8 bases, with 5 bases between them. The CDR3 totals 8 residues. Germline V gene sequence: CDR1 SQVTM, CDR2 ANQGSEA. As DNA, the CDR3 is TGCAGCGCCTCCGGCTACACCTTC. Its translation: CSASGYTF.

In the case of this clone: Other nucleotide sequences in the sample specify the same CDR3. This sequence joins TRBV7-9 and TRBJ1-2; D unresolved. Trimming left V 5 bases short and J 0 bases short, with 7 bases between. The CDR3 spans 13 residues. Germline V CDR1 and CDR2: SEHNR, FQNEAQ (reference sequence). In DNA, the CDR3 is TGTGCCAGCAGCCTAGACTCTAACTATGGCTACACCTTC. Its translation: CASSLDSNYGYTF. Full variable domain (rest looked up from reference TRBV7-9 and TRBJ1-2): DTGVSQNPRHKITKRGQNVTFRCDPISEHNRLYWYRQTLGQGPEFLTYFQNEAQLEKSRLLSDRFSAERPKGSFSTLEIQRTEQGDSAMYLCASSLDSNYGYTFGSGTRLTVV.

The chain is built from TRBV10-3 and TRBJ2-7; D gene ambiguous. V shed 0 bases and J shed 0 bases, with 15 bases lying between them. Germline assignment: CDR1 ENHRY and CDR2 SYGVKD. The CDR3 has 17 amino acids. The CDR3 coding sequence is TGTGCCATCAGTGAGTCGAGGAGATTAGCTGTCTCCTACGAGCAGTACTTC. Translating gives CAISESRRLAVSYEQYF.

V and J are TRBV7-9 and TRBJ1-1; D ambiguous. The CDR3 covers 13 residues. Germline lookup yields CDR1 SEHNR and CDR2 FQNEAQ (reference sequence). Trimming left V 5 bases short and J 8 bases short, with 15 bases between. CDR3 DNA: TGTGCCAGCAGCCCCAGCAGAGGCCCCGAAGCTTTCTTT. Protein: CASSPSRGPEAFF.

The rearrangement links TRBV7-2 to TRBJ2-3; 7 positions agree with TRBD2. CDR3 length: 16 residues. Germline loops: CDR1 SGHTA, CDR2 FQGNSA. V shed 3 bases, J shed 0 bases, and the junction held 6 bases outside the gene matches. This CDR3 is CASSLLGGESTDTQYF. For the CDR3, the DNA is TGTGCCAGCAGCTTGTTGGGAGGGGAGAGCACAGATACGCAGTATTTT.

The chain carries TRBV5-6 and TRBJ2-7; weak D call: TRBD2 (6 bases). The V gene lost 2 bases and the J gene lost 2 bases, with 20 bases spanning the gap. The CDR3 is made up of 17 amino acids. Looked up from germline, CDR1 is SGHDT and CDR2 is YYEEEE. The CDR3 coding sequence is TGTGCCAGCAGCTTTGTCAATCTTGGGGACTCCACCTACGAGCAGTACTTC. Amino acid sequence: CASSFVNLGDSTYEQYF.

The chain is built from TRBV25-1 and TRBJ2-7; D might be TRBD2 (5 bases). In germline, CDR1 is MGHDK, CDR2 SYGVNS. Trimming pared 3 bases from V and 0 bases from J, leaving 12 bases between. The CDR3 spans 15 residues. For the CDR3, the DNA is TGTGCCAGCAGTGACCCTAGCACGAGCTCCTACGAGCAGTACTTC. This sequence encodes CASSDPSTSSYEQYF.

J is TRBJ1-1 and V is TRBV7-2; possibly TRBD1 for D (5 bases). V was cut by 3 bases and J by 1 base, with 9 bases left in between. Germline CDR1 and CDR2: SGHTA and FQGNSA. The CDR3 length is 14 residues. CDR3 protein: CASSLGLANTEAFF. CDR3 nucleotides: TGTGCCAGCAGCTTGGGACTCGCGAACACTGAAGCTTTCTTT.

V and J are TRBV2 and TRBJ1-1; no clear D gene. CDR3 size: 13 residues. Germline loops: CDR1 SNHLY, CDR2 FYNNEI. Trimming cost V 5 bases and J 1 base, with 8 bases left between them. The chain's CDR3 is CASSFTGNTEAFF. CDR3 bases: TGTGCCAGCAGTTTTACCGGGAACACTGAAGCTTTCTTT.